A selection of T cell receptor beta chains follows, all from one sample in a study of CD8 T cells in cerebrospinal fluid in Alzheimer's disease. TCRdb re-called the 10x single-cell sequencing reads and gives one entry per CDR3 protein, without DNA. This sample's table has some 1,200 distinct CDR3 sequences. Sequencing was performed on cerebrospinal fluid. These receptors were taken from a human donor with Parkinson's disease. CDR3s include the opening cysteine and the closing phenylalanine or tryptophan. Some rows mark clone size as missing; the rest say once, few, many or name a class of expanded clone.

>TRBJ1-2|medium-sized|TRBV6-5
CASRTREGYTF
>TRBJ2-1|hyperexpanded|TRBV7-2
CASSLAGLAQVEQFF
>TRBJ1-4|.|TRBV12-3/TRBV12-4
CASSLREGQRLSLRSNEKLFF
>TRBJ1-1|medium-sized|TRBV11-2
CASSLIGQGLTEAFF
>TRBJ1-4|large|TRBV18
CASSPSDEKLFF
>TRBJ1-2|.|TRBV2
CASSEGSFSYGYTF
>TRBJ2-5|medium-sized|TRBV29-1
CSVKVRETYQETQYF
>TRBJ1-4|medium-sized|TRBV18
CASSQGSQNNEKLFF
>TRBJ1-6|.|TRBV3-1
CASSQKGYSPLHF
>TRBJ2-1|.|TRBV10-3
CATGVSANEQFF
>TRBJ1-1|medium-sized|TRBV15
CATSKPGTVHRGNAEAFF
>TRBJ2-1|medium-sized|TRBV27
CASSLTAASYNEQFF
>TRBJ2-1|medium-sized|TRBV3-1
CASSRSCPSGSYNEQFF
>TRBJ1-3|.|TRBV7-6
CASSLSPGGSSGNTIYF
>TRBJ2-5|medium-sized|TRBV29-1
CSVDRGYRVETQYF
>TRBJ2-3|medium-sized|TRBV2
CASSGESFASGIQTDTQYF
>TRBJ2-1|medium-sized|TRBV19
CASSRTGVVRNEQFF
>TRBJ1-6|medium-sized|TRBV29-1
CSVGDHSPLHF
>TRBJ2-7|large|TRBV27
CASRGTSGGEWYF
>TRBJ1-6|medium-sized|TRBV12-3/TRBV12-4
CASSLDRGLRAYNSPLHF
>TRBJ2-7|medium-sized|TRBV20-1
CSASGAIGAGEQYF
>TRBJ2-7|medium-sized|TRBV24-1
CATSDSGTGDYEQYF
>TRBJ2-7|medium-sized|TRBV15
CATSGFRDGPYEQYF
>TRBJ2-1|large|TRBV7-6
CASSLLRSEKGDEQFF